The present TCR beta chain was sequenced within a study of patients and donors after allogeneic stem cell transplantation. The CDR3 runs to 13 residues. Germline-derived CDR1 and CDR2 are SGHRS and YFSETQ. V lost 0 bases and J lost 9, with 7 bases in between. Each CDR3 protein gets one entry after TCRdb re-called the RT-PCR reads with MiXCR. This table holds roughly 960,000 distinct CDR3 sequences, 18% found once. The chain links TRBV5-1 to TRBJ1-6; D is unclear. The sequenced sample was blood, either unsorted or a sorted T cell fraction (not recorded which). The source is a human donor who was either an allogeneic HSCT recipient or a stem cell or donor lymphocyte infusion donor (not recorded which). It is not recorded whose cells these are; they may come from a transplant donor. The CDR3 region has the DNA TGCGCCAGCAGCTTGGTACGGATTTCACCCCTCCACTTT. Translating it yields CASSLVRISPLHF.